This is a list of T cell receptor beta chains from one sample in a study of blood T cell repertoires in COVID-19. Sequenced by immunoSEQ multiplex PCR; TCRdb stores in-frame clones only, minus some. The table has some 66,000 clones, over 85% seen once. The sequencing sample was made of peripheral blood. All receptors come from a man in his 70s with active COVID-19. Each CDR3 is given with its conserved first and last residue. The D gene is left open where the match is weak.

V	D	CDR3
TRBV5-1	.	CASSLDAGTSSYEQYF
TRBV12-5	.	CASAQGGPSTDTQYF
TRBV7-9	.	CASSSSGEGNQPQHF
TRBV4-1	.	CASSQDGTRVGYTF
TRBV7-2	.	CASSLDRGGGYTF
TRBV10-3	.	CAISDGGGNTEAFF
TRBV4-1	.	CASSQFVVGQRGVKTPLHF
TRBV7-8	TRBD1	CASSATGTGPQPQHF
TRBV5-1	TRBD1	CASSHDRDRNTIYF
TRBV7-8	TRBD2	CASSHGLADQETQYF
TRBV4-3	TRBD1	CASSQEQGAGNEQFF
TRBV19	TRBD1	CASKTGTVYGYTF
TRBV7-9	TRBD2	CASSFRVAGDPGTQYF
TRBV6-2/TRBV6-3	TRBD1	CASSVDGTAYGYTF
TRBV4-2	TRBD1	CASSQMGQGNYGYTF
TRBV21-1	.	CASSKPGLAATDTQYF
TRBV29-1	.	CSVARDYNEQFF
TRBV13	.	CASSLVSGEAYGYTF
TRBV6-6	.	CASNPPAGYEQYF
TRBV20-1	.	CSARVYETQYF
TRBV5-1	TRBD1	CASSSPDRGLYGYTF
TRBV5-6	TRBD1	CASSHTGGNNSPLHF
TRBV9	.	CASSGQANTGELFF
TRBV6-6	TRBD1	CASSYGPTGDHNEQFF
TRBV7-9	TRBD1	CASSWGQVSSGANVLTF
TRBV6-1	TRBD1	CASSDGDRVFTNYGYTF
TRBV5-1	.	CASSLAGRGTDTQYF
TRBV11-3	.	CASSLDPTGTDTQYF
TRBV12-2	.	CASRYGTASGNTIYF
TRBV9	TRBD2	CASSPRPGLAVDEQFF
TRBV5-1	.	CASGGVNTEAFF
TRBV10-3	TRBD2	CASRTSGDQETQYF
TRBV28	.	CASCGLPWTQYF
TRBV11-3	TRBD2	CASSLVLAGYQETQYF
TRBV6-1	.	CASSKGSDTVTYEQYF
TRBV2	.	CASNRQMNTEAFF
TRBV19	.	CASSRDFISYGYTF
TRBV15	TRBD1	CATSRLQGSYGYTF
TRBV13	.	CASSLGAPNTGELFF
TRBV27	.	CASSRRRGSNTGELFF
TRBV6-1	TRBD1	CASSEPGTGKETQYF
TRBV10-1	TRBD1	CASRDRNTGELFF
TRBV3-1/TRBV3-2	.	CASSQDERYGYTF
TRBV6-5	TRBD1	CASSPPGTANIQYF
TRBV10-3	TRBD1	CAISGAGTGTNYEQYF
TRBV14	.	CASSQDAGRSYNEQFF
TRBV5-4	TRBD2	CASSAGGLSSYNEQFF
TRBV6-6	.	CAIGKKQGSREQYF
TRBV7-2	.	CASSLGPSARTDTQYF
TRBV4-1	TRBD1	CASSQDPAGGRNSPLHF
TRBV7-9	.	CASSFVSPGETQYF
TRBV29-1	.	CSVGQSTNEKLFF
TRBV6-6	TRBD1	CASRLDRGRETQYF